Shown below are 6 T cell receptor beta chains from a single sample sequenced in a study of T cell responses to AZD1222 COVID-19 vaccine. Produced via immunoSEQ multiplex PCR; TCRdb's table is partial and in-frame only. The sample carries about 110,000 clones, about nine tenths recorded once. This specimen was peripheral blood, taken on day 0 of AZD1222 vaccination. The receptors come from an adult in good health.

This chain joins TRBV27 and TRBJ1-2, with 9 bases lining up with TRBD1. Germline CDR1 is MNHEY and CDR2 is SMNVEV (reference sequence). Trimming at V came to 7 bases and at J to 7 bases, leaving 4 bases not matched to a gene. The CDR3 has 12 amino acids. CDR3 protein: CASTTGGRGYTF. CDR3 coding DNA: TGTGCCAGCACCACAGGGGGCCGTGGCTACACCTTC.

V gene TRBV5-5 combines with J gene TRBJ2-7; D not certain. Trimming stripped 7 bases from V and 5 bases from J, with 16 bases between. Germline loops: CDR1 SGHKS, CDR2 YYEKEE (reference sequence). The CDR3 consists of 13 residues. The CDR3 nucleotides read TGTGCCAGCTCGAAGCCGAACCTACACGAGCAGTACTTC. This gives the protein CASSKPNLHEQYF.

This clone was recorded only once. The V gene is TRBV9, the J gene TRBJ2-5, with 7 bases identical to TRBD2. The germline CDR1 and CDR2 sequences are SGDLS and YYNGEE. The V gene end was trimmed by 4 bases and the J gene end by 4 bases; junction bases not matched to a gene: 7. CDR3 length: 14 residues. The CDR3 loop reads CASSPSGTIETQYF. The CDR3 bases are TGTGCCAGCAGCCCCAGTGGGACTATAGAGACCCAGTACTTC.

The chain has TRBV4-3 and TRBJ1-1, with D possibly matching TRBD1 (5 bases). From germline, CDR1 is LGHNA and CDR2 YSLEER. V lost 0 bases, J lost 4 bases, and 12 bases lay in between. This CDR3 has 15 residues. This CDR3 reads CASSQDRGVRTEAFF. The CDR3 region has the DNA TGCGCCAGCAGCCAAGATCGGGGGGTCCGCACTGAAGCTTTCTTT.

This clone is a singleton in its sample. This chain links TRBV5-5 with TRBJ1-2; D remains unclear. The V gene lost 1 base and the J gene lost 3 bases, with 13 bases spanning the gap. Germline CDR1 and CDR2: SGHKS and YYEKEE (reference sequence). This CDR3 contains 15 residues. CDR3 amino acids: CASSLSSGPDYGYTF. The CDR3 DNA follows: TGTGCCAGCAGCTTGTCAAGCGGGCCTGACTATGGCTACACCTTC.

This sequence joins TRBV5-1 and TRBJ2-1; 7 positions match TRBD2. V gave up 1 base and J gave up 5 bases; unmatched junction bases: 6. Germline CDR1 SGHRS, CDR2 YFSETQ. CDR3 length: 15 amino acids. This CDR3 reads CASSLTAGLHNEQFF. In DNA, the CDR3 is TGCGCCAGCAGCTTGACAGCGGGGTTACACAATGAGCAGTTCTTC.